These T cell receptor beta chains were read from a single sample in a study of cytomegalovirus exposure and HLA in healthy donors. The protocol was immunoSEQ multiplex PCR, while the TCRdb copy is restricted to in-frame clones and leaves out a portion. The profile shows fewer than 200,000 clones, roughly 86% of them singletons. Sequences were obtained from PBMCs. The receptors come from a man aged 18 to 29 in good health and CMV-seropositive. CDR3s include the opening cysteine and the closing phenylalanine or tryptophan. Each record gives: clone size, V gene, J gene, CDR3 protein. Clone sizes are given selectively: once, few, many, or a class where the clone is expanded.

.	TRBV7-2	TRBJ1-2	CASSLTKDLYGYTF
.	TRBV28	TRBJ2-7	CASRRLAGANIAYEQYF
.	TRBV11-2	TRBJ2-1	CASRGYHGGSSYNEQFF
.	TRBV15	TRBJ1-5	CATGRTGFGRSRQPQHF
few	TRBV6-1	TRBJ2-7	CASNLGGSYEQYF
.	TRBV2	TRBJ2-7	CASRVDIYTYEQYF
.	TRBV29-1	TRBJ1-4	CSVETGQDEKLFF
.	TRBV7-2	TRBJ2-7	CASSLAIGTSGRGEQYF
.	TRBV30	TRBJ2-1	CAWSTQEQFF
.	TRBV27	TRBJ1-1	CASSPQKNTEAFF
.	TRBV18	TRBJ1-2	CASSPLDRGNGYTF
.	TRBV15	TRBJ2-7	CATSNRQDTYEQYF
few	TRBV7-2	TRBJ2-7	CASSLEAEYEQYF
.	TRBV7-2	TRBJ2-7	CASSLGLSSYEQYF
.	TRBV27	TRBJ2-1	CASSFSPRNEQFF
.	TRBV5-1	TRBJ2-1	CASSFGSGGYNEQFF
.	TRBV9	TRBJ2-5	CASSPTRTTKPWETQYF
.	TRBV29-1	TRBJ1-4	CSVEDLGAGLLFF
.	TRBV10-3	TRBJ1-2	CAISERPGTDYGYTF
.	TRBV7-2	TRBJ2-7	CASSLKAGNPHEQYF
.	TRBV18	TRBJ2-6	CASSPLNLGGSGANVLTF
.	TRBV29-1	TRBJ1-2	CSVEGTVNYGYTF
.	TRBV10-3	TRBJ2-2	CAITGQKDTGELFF
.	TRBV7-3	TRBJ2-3	CASSLGGHTTDTQYF
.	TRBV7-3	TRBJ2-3	CASSLQGPASTDTQYF
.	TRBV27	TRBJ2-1	CASSLRLGREQFF
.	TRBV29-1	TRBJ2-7	CSVEAETDRGAYEQYF
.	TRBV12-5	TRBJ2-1	CASGLFPSGGNNEQFF
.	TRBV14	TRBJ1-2	CASTTLLRGYYGYTF
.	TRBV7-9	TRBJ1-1	CASSLPGDTEAFF
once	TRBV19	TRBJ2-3	CASSMGLAGPNTDTQYF
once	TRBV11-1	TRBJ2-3	CASSLRITDTQYF
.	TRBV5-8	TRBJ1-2	CASSTPGGFYGYTF
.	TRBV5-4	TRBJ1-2	CASSPSDRGYGYTF
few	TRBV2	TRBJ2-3	CASSDGTGGMNTQYF
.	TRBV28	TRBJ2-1	CASSPGGSGIGYNEQFF
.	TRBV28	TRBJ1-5	CASSQRNQPQHF
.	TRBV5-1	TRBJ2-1	CASRPYRGPDNEQFF
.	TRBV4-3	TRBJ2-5	CASSPRDGMEETQYF
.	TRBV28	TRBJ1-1	CASRFTGNTEAFF
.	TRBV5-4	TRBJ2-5	CASSLVLGGGETQYF
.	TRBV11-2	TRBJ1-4	CASTFSGEKLFF
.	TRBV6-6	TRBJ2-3	CASLLAGATDTQYF
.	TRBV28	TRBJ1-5	CASLVGGQGTQPQHF
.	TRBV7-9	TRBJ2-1	CASDRTSGGRGEQFF
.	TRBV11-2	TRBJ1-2	CASSLSRQTYGYTF
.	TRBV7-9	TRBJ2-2	CASSLALFFRGNSTGELFF
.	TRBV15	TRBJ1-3	CATSARGSGNTIYF
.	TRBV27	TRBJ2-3	CASSSGTDTQYF
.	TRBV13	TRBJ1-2	CASSTGNYGYTF
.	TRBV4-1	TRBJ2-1	CASRWTSGAPSSYNEQFF
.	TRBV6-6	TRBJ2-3	CASIAGGVSTDTQYF
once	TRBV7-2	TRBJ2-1	CASSFQGRVYNEQFF